Shown below are 4 T cell receptor beta chains from a single sample sequenced in a study of cytomegalovirus exposure and HLA in healthy donors. The study ran its PCR with 60 Vbeta and 13 Jbeta primers. Measured with immunoSEQ multiplex PCR; TCRdb has only the in-frame clones, and not every one. Of under 200,000 clones in the sample, around 77% were seen once. Material for sequencing was PBMCs. These TCRs come from a woman aged 50 to 65 in good health and CMV-seropositive.

This chain uses TRBV5-1 with TRBJ1-1; TRBD1 matches 7 bases. In germline, CDR1 is SGHRS, CDR2 YFSETQ. J was trimmed by 1 base and V by 5 bases; bases with no gene match: 5. This CDR3 region has 14 residues. The CDR3 loop reads CASSRDRPNTEAFF. Written as DNA, the CDR3 is TGCGCCAGCAGTAGGGACAGACCGAACACTGAAGCTTTCTTT.

The V gene is TRBV11-3, the J gene TRBJ2-2, with D unresolved. Germline CDR1 reads SGHNT; CDR2 reads YENEEA. The CDR3 consists of 13 residues. V lost 1 base and J 7 bases, leaving 7 bases between the germline ends. The DNA of the CDR3 is TGTGCCAGCAGCTTAGGAGTCGGCGGGGAGCTGTTTTTT. Protein sequence: CASSLGVGGELFF.

This clone was observed a handful of times. The rearrangement links TRBV28 to TRBJ1-2; 8 bases fit TRBD1. Germline CDR1 MDHEN, CDR2 SYDVKM. This CDR3 is built from 16 residues. Losses at the gene ends were 4 bases for V and 7 bases for J; bases not matched to a gene: 14. CDR3 in DNA: TGTGCCAGCAGTTCCCCTTCTTCATACGGACAGGGTGGCTACACCTTC. Translation: CASSSPSSYGQGGYTF.

The V gene is TRBV9, the J gene TRBJ2-7, with TRBD2 matching over 8 bases. Unmatched junction bases numbered 6, after V lost 0 bases and J lost 4 bases. The germline CDR1 and CDR2 sequences are SGDLS and YYNGEE. The CDR3 has 15 amino acids. The CDR3 region has the DNA TGTGCCAGCAGCGTAGATGGTAGCGGGGTATACGAGCAGTACTTC. Translated, it gives CASSVDGSGVYEQYF.